These 13 T cell receptor beta chains came from one sample sequenced in a study of cytomegalovirus exposure and HLA in healthy donors. In the PCR, 60 Vbeta and 13 Jbeta primers were used. Repertoires were generated with immunoSEQ multiplex PCR, while TCRdb's copy carries only in-frame clones and drops some. The sample holds 55,000 to 85,000 clones; around 61% are singletons and the top ten take 3% to 3.5%. Material for sequencing was PBMCs. The receptors come from a woman aged 45 to 65 in good health and CMV-seronegative.

As to this clone: Relative to the germline gene, one junction end is altered; a read error may explain this. The sample contains more than one DNA sequence encoding this CDR3. Written as DNA, the CDR3 is TGTGCCAGTAGCTTGGTGGCAGGTACGACCATTAACTATGGCTACACCTTC. Protein: CASSLVAGTTINYGYTF. The V gene is TRBV5-5, the J gene TRBJ1-2; D call uncertain. The CDR3 has 17 residues. CDR1 and CDR2 (germline): SGHKS, YYEKEE (reference sequence).

The table lists this clone with a few counts. The V gene is TRBV5-4, the J gene TRBJ2-5, with 10 bases identical to TRBD2. The V gene end was trimmed by 5 bases and the J gene end by 2 bases; junction bases not matched to a gene: 9. The CDR3 is 16 amino acids. Germline CDR1 SGHNT, CDR2 YYREEE (reference sequence). The CDR3 DNA reads as TGTGCCAGCAGGTCCACTAGCGGGATTAATCAAGAGACCCAGTACTTC. Its protein is CASRSTSGINQETQYF. Combining the CDR3 with reference TRBV5-4 and TRBJ2-5 gives the whole variable domain ETGVTQSPTHLIKTRGQQVTLRCSSQSGHNTVSWYQQALGQGPQFIFQYYREEENGRGNFPPRFSGLQFPNYSSELNVNALELDDSALYLCASRSTSGINQETQYFGPGTRLLVL.

The chain is built from TRBV5-1 and TRBJ1-2, with D possibly TRBD1 on 5 matching bases. Deletions cut 0 bases from V and 6 bases from J, with 12 bases between. The CDR3 consists of 14 residues. The germline CDR1 and CDR2 sequences are SGHRS and YFSETQ. CDR3 DNA: TGCGCCAGCAGCTTGGCCTTAGAAGGGGATGGCTACACCTTC. This codes for CASSLALEGDGYTF.

The chain combines TRBV4-2 with TRBJ2-5, with a possible D match to TRBD2 (6 bases). The DNA end is a closer match to TRBJ2-7, so the J assignment may be wrong. Germline-derived CDR1 and CDR2 are LGHNA and YNFKEQ. This CDR3 is 13 amino acids long. The CDR3 loop reads CASSPRGSDEQYF. As DNA, the CDR3 is TGTGCCAGCAGCCCCCGGGGGTCCGACGAGCAGTACTTC.

The rearrangement joins TRBV7-6 to TRBJ2-1; D is perhaps TRBD1 (7 bases). The CDR3 runs to 15 residues. Germline CDR1 and CDR2: SGHVS and FNYEAQ. V was cut by 4 bases and J by 4 bases, with 14 bases left in between. The CDR3 reads CASSYRTGGYNEQFF. The CDR3 DNA follows: TGTGCCAGCAGCTACCGGACAGGAGGGTACAATGAGCAGTTCTTC.

This clone appeared once. This chain uses TRBV10-3 with TRBJ2-5; 11 bases are shared with TRBD1. Unmatched junction bases numbered 10, after V lost 6 bases and J lost 4 bases. The germline CDR1 and CDR2 sequences are ENHRY and SYGVKD. The CDR3 is 16 residues long. The CDR3 DNA reads TGTGCCATCAGGCCGACACACGGGACAGGGGGAGAGACCCAGTACTTC. Its translation is CAIRPTHGTGGETQYF.

The chain links TRBV18 to TRBJ2-1; 8 bases align to TRBD1. V lost 5 bases to trimming and J lost 3 bases; unmatched junction nucleotides: 6. This CDR3 region has 15 residues. Germline V gives CDR1 KGHSH, CDR2 LQKENI. CDR3 loop: CASSEGQGSYNEQFF. The DNA for the CDR3 is TGTGCCAGCTCAGAAGGACAGGGTAGCTACAATGAGCAGTTCTTC.

The chain combines TRBV30 with TRBJ2-7, with D perhaps matching TRBD2 (5 bases). The CDR3 length is 14 residues. Germline CDR1 and CDR2: GTSNPN and SVGIG (reference sequence). V shed 0 bases and J shed 6 bases, with 15 bases lying between them. Here the CDR3 reads CAWSVGGTSVEQYF. CDR3 nucleotides: TGTGCCTGGAGTGTTGGAGGAACGTCGGTCGAGCAGTACTTC.

The chain links TRBV30 to TRBJ1-2; no clear D. The germline V gene encodes CDR1 GTSNPN and CDR2 SVGIG (reference sequence). This CDR3 region has 13 residues. V shed 4 bases and J shed 6 bases, with 15 bases lying between them. The CDR3 DNA follows: TGTGCCTGGACAGAGAGTTCGGGAGATGGCTACACCTTC. Encoded protein: CAWTESSGDGYTF. Drawing the rest from reference TRBV30 and TRBJ1-2, the complete variable domain is SQTIHQWPATLVQPVGSPLSLECTVEGTSNPNLYWYRQAAGRGLQLLFYSVGIGQISSEVPQNLSASRPQDRQFILSSKKLLLSDSGFYLCAWTESSGDGYTFGSGTRLTVV.

The V gene is TRBV10-3, the J gene TRBJ2-5; TRBD2 matches at 7 bases. The ends lost 8 bases at V and 9 bases at J; junction bases unmatched: 18. The CDR3 has 15 amino acids. CDR1 is ENHRY and CDR2 is SYGVKD in the germline V gene. The CDR3 sequence: CAIRPSSGLGEAQYF. The CDR3 DNA sequence: TGTGCCATCCGTCCTTCTAGCGGCCTCGGGGAGGCCCAGTACTTC.

The CDR3 coding sequence is TGTGCCAGCAGCTCAAACCGACAGGGGAACACTGAAGCTTTCTTT. Translating it yields CASSSNRQGNTEAFF. The chain uses TRBV5-6 and TRBJ1-1; 7 positions agree with TRBD1. Losses at the gene ends were 3 bases for V and 1 base for J; bases not matched to a gene: 6. Germline-derived CDR1 and CDR2 are SGHDT and YYEEEE. The CDR3 is 15 residues long.

This chain connects TRBV7-9 to TRBJ1-1, with D unresolved. The CDR3 sequence is 13 residues long. CDR1 and CDR2 (germline): SEHNR, FQNEAQ (reference sequence). Trimming stripped 5 bases from V and 6 bases from J, with 13 bases between. In nucleotides, the CDR3 is TGTGCCAGCAGCCTCGCCGGAGGTGCTGAAGCTTTCTTT. The encoded protein is CASSLAGGAEAFF.

This sequence joins TRBV19 and TRBJ1-1; TRBD1 agrees at 8 bases. Germline V gene data show CDR1 as LNHDA and CDR2 as SQIVND (reference sequence). V lost 6 bases, J lost 3 bases, and 9 bases stayed unmatched. The CDR3 contains 15 residues. CDR3 bases: TGTGCCAGTAGGGCCAGGGGGCGTGAGGACACTGAAGCTTTCTTT. Amino acid sequence: CASRARGREDTEAFF. Together with reference TRBV19 and TRBJ1-1, the CDR3 gives the full variable domain: DGGITQSPKYLFRKEGQNVTLSCEQNLNHDAMYWYRQDPGQGLRLIYYSQIVNDFQKGDIAEGYSVSREKKESFPLTVTSAQKNPTAFYLCASRARGREDTEAFFGQGTRLTVV.